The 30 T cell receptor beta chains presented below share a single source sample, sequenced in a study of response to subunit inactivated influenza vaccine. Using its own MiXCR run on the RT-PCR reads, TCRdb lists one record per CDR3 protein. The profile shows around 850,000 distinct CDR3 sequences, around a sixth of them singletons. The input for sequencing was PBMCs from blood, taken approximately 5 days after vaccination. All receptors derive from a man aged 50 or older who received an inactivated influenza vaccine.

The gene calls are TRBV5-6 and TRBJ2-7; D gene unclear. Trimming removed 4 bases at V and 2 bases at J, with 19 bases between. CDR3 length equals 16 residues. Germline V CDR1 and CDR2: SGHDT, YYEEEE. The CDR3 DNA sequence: TGTGCCAGCAGCCCGAAGAGGCGCAGGTCGACCTACGAGCAGTACTTC. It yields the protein CASSPKRRRSTYEQYF.

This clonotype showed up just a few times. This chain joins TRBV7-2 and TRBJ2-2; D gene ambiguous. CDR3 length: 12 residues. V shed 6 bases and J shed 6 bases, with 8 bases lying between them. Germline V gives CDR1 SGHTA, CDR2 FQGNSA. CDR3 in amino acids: CASRPYPGELFF. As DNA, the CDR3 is TGTGCCAGCAGGCCCTATCCCGGGGAGCTGTTTTTT.

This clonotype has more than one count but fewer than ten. The CDR3 loop is CSARDSSLETQYF. CDR3 DNA sequence: TGCAGTGCTAGAGATTCCAGCTTAGAGACCCAGTACTTC. V and J are TRBV20-1 and TRBJ2-5; the D is unclear. The CDR3 is 13 amino acids. CDR1 and CDR2 (germline): DFQATT, SNEGSKA (reference sequence). V was cut by 0 bases and J by 4 bases, with 9 bases left in between.

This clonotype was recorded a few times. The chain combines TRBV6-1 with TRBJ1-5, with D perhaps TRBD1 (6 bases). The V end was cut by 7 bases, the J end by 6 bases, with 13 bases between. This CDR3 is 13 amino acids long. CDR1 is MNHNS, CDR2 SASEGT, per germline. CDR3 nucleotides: TGTGCCAGCACCTCAGGGGTCGGTCAGCCCCAGCATTTT. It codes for CASTSGVGQPQHF.

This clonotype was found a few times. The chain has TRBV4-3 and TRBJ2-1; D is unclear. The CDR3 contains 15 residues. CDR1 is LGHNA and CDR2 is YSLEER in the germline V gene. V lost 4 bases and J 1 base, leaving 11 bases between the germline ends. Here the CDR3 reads CASSPRRASYNEQFF. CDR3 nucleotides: TGCGCCAGCAGCCCACGAAGGGCGTCCTACAATGAGCAGTTCTTC.

CDR3 in DNA: TGTGCCAGCAGTTTTAGTATTACTAGTCAACACAAAAGCGCTGAAGCTTTCTTT. Translating gives CASSFSITSQHKSAEAFF. This sequence joins TRBV12-3 or TRBV12-4 and TRBJ1-1; D unresolved. V gave up 3 bases and J gave up 6 bases, with 26 bases separating them. The CDR3 contains 18 residues.

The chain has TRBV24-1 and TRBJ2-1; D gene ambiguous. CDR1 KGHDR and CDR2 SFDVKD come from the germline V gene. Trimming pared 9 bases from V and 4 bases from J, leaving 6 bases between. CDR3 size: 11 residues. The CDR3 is CATGEYNEQFF. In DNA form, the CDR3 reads TGTGCCACCGGGGAATACAATGAGCAGTTCTTC.

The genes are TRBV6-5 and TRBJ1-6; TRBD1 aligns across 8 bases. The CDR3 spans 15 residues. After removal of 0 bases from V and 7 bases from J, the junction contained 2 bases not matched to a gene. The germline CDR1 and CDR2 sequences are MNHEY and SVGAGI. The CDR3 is CASSYSTGENSPLHF. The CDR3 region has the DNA TGTGCCAGCAGTTACTCGACAGGGGAAAATTCACCCCTCCACTTT.

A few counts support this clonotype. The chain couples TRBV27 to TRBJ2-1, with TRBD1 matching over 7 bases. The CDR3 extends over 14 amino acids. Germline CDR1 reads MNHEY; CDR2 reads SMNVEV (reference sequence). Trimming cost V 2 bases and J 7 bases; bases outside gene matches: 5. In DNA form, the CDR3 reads TGTGCCAGCAGTTTACTCGGGACAGCTAATGAGCAGTTCTTC. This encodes CASSLLGTANEQFF.

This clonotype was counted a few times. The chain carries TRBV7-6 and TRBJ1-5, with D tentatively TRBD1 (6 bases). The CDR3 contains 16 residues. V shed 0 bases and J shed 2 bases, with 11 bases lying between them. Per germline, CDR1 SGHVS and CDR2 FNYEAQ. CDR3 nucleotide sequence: TGTGCCAGCAGCTTAGCGAGCGGACAGCGCAATCAGCCCCAGCATTTT. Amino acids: CASSLASGQRNQPQHF.

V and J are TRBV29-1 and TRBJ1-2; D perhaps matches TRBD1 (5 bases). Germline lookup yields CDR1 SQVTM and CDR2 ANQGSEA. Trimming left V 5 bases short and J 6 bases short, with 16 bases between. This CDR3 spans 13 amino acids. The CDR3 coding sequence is TGCAGCGTTAACACGCCGGGACCCCATGGCTACACCTTC. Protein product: CSVNTPGPHGYTF.

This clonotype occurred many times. CDR3 in amino acids: CASSFHSNQPQHF. For the CDR3, the DNA is TGTGCCAGCAGCTTCCATAGCAATCAGCCCCAGCATTTT. The rearrangement joins TRBV5-5 to TRBJ1-5; the D is unclear. Trimming removed 2 bases at V and 0 bases at J, with 3 bases between. Germline loops: CDR1 SGHKS, CDR2 YYEKEE (reference sequence). This CDR3 is built from 13 residues.

The CDR3 here is CASSGLQGTGNTIYF. The CDR3 DNA follows: TGTGCCAGCAGTGGGTTGCAGGGGACTGGAAACACCATATATTTT. The V and J genes are TRBV6-1 and TRBJ1-3, with D possibly matching TRBD1 (6 bases). Germline lookup yields CDR1 MNHNS and CDR2 SASEGT. Trimming removed 4 bases from V and 2 bases from J, with 12 bases in between. The CDR3 consists of 15 residues.

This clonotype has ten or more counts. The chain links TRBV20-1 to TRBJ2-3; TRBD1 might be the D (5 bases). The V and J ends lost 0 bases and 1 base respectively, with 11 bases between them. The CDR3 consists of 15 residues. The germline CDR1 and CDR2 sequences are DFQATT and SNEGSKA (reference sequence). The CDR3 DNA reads TGCAGTGCTAGAGATGGGGCGTTGGGCACAGATACGCAGTATTTT. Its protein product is CSARDGALGTDTQYF.

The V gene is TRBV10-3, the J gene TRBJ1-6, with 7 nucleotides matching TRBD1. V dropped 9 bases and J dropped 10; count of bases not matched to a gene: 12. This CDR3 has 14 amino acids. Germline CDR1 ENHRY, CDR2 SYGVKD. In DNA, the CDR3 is TGTGCCATGGCCCGAGACAGGGTTTCATCACCCCTCCACTTT. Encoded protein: CAMARDRVSSPLHF.

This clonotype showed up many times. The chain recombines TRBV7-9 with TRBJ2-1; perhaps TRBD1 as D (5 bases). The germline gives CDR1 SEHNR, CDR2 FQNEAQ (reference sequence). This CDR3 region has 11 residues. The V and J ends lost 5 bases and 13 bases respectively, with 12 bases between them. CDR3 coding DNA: TGTGCCAGCAGCGTGGGGCCCTTTCAGTTCTTC. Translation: CASSVGPFQFF.

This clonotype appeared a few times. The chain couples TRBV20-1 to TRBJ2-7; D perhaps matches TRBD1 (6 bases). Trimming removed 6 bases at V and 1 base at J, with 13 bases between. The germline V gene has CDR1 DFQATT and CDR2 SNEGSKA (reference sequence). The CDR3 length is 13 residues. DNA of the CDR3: TGCAGTGCCTTGGGGGCATCATCCTACGAGCAGTACTTC. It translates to CSALGASSYEQYF.

The CDR3 DNA sequence: TGCGCCAGCAGCCAAGATCAGGGACAGGGGGTCTATCAGCCCCAGCATTTT. Translation: CASSQDQGQGVYQPQHF. J is TRBJ1-5 and V is TRBV4-1, with 11 bases fitting TRBD1. Germline CDR1 MGHRA, CDR2 YSYEKL. This CDR3 has 17 amino acids. The ends lost 0 bases at V and 5 bases at J; junction bases unmatched: 6.

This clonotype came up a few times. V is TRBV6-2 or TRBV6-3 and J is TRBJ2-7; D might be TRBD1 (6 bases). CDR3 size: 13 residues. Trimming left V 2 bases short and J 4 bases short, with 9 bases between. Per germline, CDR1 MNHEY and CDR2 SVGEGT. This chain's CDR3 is CASSYMTGYEQYF. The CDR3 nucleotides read TGTGCCAGCAGTTACATGACAGGTTACGAGCAGTACTTC.

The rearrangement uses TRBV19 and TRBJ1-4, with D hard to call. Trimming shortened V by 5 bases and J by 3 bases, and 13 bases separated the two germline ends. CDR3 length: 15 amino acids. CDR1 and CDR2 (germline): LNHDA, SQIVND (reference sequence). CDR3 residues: CASSYRRRPNEKLFF. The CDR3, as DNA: TGTGCCAGTAGTTATCGACGGCGACCTAATGAAAAACTGTTTTTT. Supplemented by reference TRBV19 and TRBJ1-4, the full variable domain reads DGGITQSPKYLFRKEGQNVTLSCEQNLNHDAMYWYRQDPGQGLRLIYYSQIVNDFQKGDIAEGYSVSREKKESFPLTVTSAQKNPTAFYLCASSYRRRPNEKLFFGSGTQLSVL.

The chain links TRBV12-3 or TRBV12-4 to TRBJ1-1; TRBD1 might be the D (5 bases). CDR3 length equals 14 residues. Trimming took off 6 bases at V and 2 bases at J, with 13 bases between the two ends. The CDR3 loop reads CASRFRDRNTEAFF. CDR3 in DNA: TGTGCCAGCAGGTTCCGGGACCGTAACACTGAAGCTTTCTTT.

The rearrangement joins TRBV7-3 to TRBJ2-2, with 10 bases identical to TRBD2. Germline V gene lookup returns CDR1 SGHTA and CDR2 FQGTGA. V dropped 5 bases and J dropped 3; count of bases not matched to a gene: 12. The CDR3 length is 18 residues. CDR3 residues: CASSRGPSGSADTGELFF. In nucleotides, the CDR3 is TGTGCCAGCAGCCGAGGACCTAGCGGGAGTGCGGACACCGGGGAGCTGTTTTTT.

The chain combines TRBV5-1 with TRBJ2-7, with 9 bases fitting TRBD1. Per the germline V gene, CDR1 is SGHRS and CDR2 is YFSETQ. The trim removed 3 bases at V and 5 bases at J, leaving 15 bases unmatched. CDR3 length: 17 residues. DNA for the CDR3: TGCGCCAGCAGCTCCACCCCGGGACAGGGAATTGTCAACGAGCAGTACTTC. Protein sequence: CASSSTPGQGIVNEQYF.

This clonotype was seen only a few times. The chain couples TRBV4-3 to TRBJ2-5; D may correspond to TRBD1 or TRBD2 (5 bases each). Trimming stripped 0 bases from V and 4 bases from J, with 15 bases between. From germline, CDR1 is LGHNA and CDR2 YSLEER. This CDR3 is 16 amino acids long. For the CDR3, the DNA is TGCGCCAGCAGCCAAGATCTTTTAGGGACGGGAGAGACCCAGTACTTC. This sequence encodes CASSQDLLGTGETQYF.

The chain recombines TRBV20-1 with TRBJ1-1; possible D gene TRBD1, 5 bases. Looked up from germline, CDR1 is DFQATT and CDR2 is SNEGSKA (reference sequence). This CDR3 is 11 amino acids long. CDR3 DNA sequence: TGCAGCACTCCGTGGGGGGCTGAAGCTTTCTTT. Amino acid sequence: CSTPWGAEAFF.

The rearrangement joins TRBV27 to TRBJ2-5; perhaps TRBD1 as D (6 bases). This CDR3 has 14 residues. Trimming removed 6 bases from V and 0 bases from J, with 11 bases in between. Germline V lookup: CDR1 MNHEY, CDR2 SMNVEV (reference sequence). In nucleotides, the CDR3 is TGTGCCAGCAGACTCACAGGGTACCAAGAGACCCAGTACTTC. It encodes CASRLTGYQETQYF.

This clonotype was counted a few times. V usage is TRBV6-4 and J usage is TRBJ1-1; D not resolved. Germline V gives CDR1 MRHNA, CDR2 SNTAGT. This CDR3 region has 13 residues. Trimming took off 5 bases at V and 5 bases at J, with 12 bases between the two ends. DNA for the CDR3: TGTGCCAGCAGTACAGTGCTCGGGACTGAAGCTTTCTTT. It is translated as CASSTVLGTEAFF.

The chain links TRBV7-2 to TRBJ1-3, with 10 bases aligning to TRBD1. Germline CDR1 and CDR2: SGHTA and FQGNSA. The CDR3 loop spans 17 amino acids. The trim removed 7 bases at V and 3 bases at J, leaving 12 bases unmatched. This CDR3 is CASNTAGTGVDGNTIYF. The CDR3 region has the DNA TGTGCCAGCAACACTGCTGGGACAGGGGTAGATGGAAACACCATATATTTT.

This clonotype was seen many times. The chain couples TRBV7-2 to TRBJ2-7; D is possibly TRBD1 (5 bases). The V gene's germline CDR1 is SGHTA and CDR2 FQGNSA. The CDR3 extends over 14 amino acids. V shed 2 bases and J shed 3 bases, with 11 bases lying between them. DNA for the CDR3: TGTGCCAGCAGCTTAATAGGGCAGGGCTACGAGCAGTACTTC. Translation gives CASSLIGQGYEQYF.

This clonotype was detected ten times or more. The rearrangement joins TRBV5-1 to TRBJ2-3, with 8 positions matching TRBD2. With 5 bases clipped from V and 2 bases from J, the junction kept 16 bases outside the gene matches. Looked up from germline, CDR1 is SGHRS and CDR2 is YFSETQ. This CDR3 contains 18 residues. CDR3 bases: TGCGCCAGCAGACCTATCCTCTTGCGGGAGGACATCACAGATACGCAGTATTTT. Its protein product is CASRPILLREDITDTQYF.